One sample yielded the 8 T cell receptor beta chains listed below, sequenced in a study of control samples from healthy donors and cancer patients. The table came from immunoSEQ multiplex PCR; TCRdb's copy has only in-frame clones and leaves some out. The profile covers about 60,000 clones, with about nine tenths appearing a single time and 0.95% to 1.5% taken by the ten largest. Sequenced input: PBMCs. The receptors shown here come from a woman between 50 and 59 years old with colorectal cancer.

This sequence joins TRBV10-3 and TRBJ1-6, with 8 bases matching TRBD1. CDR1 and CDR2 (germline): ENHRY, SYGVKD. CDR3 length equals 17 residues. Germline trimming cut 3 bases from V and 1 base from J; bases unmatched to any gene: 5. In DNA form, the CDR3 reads TGTGCCATCAGTGAAGGGCAGGGGGCGTCCTATAATTCACCCCTCCACTTT. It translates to CAISEGQGASYNSPLHF.

The CDR3 here is CASSQEAGISYEQYF. For the CDR3, the DNA is TGTGCCAGCAGCCAAGAAGCAGGGATATCCTACGAGCAGTACTTC. The chain carries TRBV3-1 (or the pseudogene TRBV3-2) and TRBJ2-7; D possibly corresponds to TRBD1 (5 bases). Trimming removed 0 bases at V and 1 base at J, with 10 bases between. The CDR3 loop spans 15 amino acids. In germline, CDR1 is LGHDT, CDR2 YNNKEL (reference sequence).

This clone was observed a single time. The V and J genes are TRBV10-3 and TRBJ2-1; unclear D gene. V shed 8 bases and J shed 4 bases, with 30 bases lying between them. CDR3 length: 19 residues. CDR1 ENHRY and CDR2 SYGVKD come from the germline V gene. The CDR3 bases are TGTGCCATCCTGCGACGAGGAACTGATCCTAATCGCGGATACAATGAGCAGTTCTTC. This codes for CAILRRGTDPNRGYNEQFF.

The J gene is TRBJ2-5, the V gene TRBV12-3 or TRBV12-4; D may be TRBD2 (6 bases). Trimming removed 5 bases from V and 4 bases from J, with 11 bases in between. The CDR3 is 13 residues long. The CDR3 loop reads CASSRGLTETQYF. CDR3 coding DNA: TGTGCCAGCAGTCGGGGGTTAACAGAGACCCAGTACTTC.

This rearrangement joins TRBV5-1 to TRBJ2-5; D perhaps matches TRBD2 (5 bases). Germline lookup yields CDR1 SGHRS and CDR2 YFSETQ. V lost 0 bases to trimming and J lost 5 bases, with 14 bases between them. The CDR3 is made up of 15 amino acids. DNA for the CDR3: TGCGCCAGCAGCTTGGATACGGGGTCTGGCGAGACCCAGTACTTC. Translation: CASSLDTGSGETQYF.

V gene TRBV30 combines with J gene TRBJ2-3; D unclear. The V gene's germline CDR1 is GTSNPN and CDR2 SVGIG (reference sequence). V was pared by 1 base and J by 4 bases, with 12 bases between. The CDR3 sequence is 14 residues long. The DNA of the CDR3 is TGTGCCTGGAGTGGAGCGAGTTGGCCAGATACGCAGTATTTT. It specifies CAWSGASWPDTQYF.

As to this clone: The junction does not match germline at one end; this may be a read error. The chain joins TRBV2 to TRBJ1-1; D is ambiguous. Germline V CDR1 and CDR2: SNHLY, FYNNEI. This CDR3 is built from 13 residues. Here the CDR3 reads CASGSLLKTEAFF. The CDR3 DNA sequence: TGTGCCAGTGGGTCTCTCTTGAAGACTGAAGCTTTCTTT.

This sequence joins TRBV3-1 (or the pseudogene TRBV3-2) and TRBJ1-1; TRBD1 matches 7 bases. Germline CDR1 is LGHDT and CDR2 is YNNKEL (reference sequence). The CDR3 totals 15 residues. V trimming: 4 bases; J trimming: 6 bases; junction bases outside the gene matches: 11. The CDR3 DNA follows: TGTGCCAGCAGCCTAACTCCCGACAGGGAAGCTGAAGCTTTCTTT. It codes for CASSLTPDREAEAFF.